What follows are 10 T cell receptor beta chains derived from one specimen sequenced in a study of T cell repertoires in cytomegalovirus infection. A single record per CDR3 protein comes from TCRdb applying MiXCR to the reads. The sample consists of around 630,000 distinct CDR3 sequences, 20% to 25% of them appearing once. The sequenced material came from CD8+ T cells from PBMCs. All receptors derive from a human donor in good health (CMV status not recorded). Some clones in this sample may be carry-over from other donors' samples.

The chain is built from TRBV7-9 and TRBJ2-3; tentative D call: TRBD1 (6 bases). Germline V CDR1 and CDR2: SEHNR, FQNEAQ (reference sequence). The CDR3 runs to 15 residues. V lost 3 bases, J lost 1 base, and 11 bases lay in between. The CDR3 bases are TGTGCCAGCAGCTTGTTCAGGGGCGGCACAGATACGCAGTATTTT. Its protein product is CASSLFRGGTDTQYF.

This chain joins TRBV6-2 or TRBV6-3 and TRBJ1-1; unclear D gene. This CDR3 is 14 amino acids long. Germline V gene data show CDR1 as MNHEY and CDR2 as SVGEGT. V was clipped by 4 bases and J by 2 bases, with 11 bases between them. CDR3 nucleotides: TGTGCCAGCAGTTTCACAGTGGTTAACACTGAAGCTTTCTTT. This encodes CASSFTVVNTEAFF.

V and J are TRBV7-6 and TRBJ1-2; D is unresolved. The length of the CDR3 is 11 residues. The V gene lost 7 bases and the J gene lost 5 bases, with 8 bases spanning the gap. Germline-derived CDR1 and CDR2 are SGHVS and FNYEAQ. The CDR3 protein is CASTLPYGYTF. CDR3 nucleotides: TGTGCCAGCACCCTACCGTATGGCTACACCTTC.

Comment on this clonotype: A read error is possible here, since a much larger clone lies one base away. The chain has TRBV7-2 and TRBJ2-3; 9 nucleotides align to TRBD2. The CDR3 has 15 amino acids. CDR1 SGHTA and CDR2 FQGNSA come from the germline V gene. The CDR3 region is CANSPRGGLPDTQYF. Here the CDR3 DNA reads TGTGCCAACAGCCCGCGGGGGGGCCTCCCAGATACGCAGTATTTT.

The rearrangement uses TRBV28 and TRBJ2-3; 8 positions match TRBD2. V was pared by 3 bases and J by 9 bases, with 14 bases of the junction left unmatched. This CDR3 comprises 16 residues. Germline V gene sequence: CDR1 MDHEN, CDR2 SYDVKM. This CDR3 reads CASSFRGGHGAGTQYF. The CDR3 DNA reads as TGTGCCAGCAGTTTCCGGGGGGGGCATGGGGCAGGGACGCAGTATTTT.

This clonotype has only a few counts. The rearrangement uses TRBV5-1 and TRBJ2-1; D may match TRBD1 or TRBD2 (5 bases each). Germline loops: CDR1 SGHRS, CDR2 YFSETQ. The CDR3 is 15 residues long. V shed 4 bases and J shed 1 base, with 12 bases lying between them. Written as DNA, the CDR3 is TGCGCCAGCAGCGAGGGGTTAGAATCCTACAATGAGCAGTTCTTC. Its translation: CASSEGLESYNEQFF. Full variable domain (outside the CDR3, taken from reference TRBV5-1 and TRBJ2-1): KAGVTQTPRYLIKTRGQQVTLSCSPISGHRSVSWYQQTPGQGLQFLFEYFSETQRNKGNFPGRFSGRQFSNSRSEMNVSTLELGDSALYLCASSEGLESYNEQFFGPGTRLTVL.

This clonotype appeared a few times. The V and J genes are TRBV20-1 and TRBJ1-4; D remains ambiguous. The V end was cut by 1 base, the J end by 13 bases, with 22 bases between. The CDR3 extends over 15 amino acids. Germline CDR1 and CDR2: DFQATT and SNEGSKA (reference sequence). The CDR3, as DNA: TGCAGTGCTAGAGGCCGTTTGGGCTACCTCCCGGGACTGTTTTTT. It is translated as CSARGRLGYLPGLFF.

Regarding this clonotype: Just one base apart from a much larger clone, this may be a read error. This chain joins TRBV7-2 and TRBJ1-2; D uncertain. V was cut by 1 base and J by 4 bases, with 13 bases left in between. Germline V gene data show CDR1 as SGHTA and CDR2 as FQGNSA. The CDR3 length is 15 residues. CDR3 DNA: TGTGCCAGCAGCTTAGACAACGGCGTCGGCTATGGCTACACCTTC. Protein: CASSLDNGVGYGYTF. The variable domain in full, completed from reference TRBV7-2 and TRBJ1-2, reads GAGVSQSPSNKVTEKGKDVELRCDPISGHTALYWYRQSLGQGLEFLIYFQGNSAPDKSGLPSDRFSAERTGGSVSTLTIQRTQQEDSAVYLCASSLDNGVGYGYTFGSGTRLTVV.

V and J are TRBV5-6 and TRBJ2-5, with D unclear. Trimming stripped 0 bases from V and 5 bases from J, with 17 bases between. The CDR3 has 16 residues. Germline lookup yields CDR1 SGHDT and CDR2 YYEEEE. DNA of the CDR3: TGTGCCAGCAGCTTGGTTGAATGGACCCACATCGAGACCCAGTACTTC. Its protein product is CASSLVEWTHIETQYF.

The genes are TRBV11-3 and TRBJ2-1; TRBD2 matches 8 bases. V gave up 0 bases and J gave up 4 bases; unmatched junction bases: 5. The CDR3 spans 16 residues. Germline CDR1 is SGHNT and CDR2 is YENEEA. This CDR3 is CASSLDSGAPYNEQFF. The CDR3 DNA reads TGTGCCAGCAGCTTAGATAGCGGGGCTCCTTACAATGAGCAGTTCTTC.